This T cell receptor (beta chain) was obtained from a study of blood T cells in healthy people across ages. The overall study: About one barcoded beta molecule per two T cells came from capture by template switching. Findings and limits, study-wide: Researchers said unsorted PBMCs prevented a conclusive naive versus antigen-experienced comparison. Versus aged donors, long-lived donors had higher diversity and more naive CD4+ cells.

This clonotype came up a few times. Its target is not known. A second PCR, run for roughly 6 to 11 cycles, used a sample-barcoded 5' primer plus a J-beta primer mix. TCRdb analysed the 5' RACE reads with MiXCR anew, one entry per CDR3 protein. In the table there are 700,000 to 850,000 distinct CDR3 sequences, around 36% of which are singletons. At least 6 million PBMCs were isolated per sample. Germline CDR1 and CDR2: KGHDR and SFDVKD. The CDR3 is 15 amino acids. The V gene lost 0 bases and the J gene lost 3 bases, with 9 bases spanning the gap. Specimen: blood. This chain links TRBV24-1 with TRBJ2-3; tentatively, D is TRBD1 or TRBD2 (6 bases each). The receptor's source is a man between 18 and 29 years old in good health. This chain's CDR3 is CATSDLGGRTDTQYF. Here the CDR3 DNA reads TGTGCCACCAGTGATTTGGGGGGGCGGACAGATACGCAGTATTTT.